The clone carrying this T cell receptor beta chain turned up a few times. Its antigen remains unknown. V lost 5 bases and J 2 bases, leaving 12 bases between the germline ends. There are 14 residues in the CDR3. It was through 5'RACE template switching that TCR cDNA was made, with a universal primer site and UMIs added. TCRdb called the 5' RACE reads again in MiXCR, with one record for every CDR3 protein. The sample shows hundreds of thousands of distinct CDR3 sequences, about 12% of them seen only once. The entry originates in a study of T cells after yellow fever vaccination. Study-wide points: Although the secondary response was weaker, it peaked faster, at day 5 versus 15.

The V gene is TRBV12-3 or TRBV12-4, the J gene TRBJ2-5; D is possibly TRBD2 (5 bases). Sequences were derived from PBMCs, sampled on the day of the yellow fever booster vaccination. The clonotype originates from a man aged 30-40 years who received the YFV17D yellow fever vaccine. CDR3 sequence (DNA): TGTGCCAGCAGTCTCCGGAGGCCGCAAGAGACCCAGTACTTC. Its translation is CASSLRRPQETQYF.